Sequencing of this TCR beta chain was carried out in a study of regulatory T cells in long-lasting Graves disease. Whole-study findings and limits: The TCR repertoire of persistent Graves' patients was less diverse than that of newly diagnosed ones.

Trimming pared 1 base from V and 4 bases from J, leaving 14 bases between. The CDR3 runs 16 residues. CDR1 and CDR2 (germline): SGHTA, FQGNSA. Arm-PCR of CDR3 regions with iRepertoire HTBI primers generated TCR beta libraries. A single record per CDR3 protein comes from TCRdb applying MiXCR to the multiplex PCR reads. In the table there are around 470,000 distinct CDR3 sequences, about 14% of which are singletons. Notes on this clonotype: Antigen: not known.

Time point specified: newly diagnosed GD, antithyroid drugs for less than 3 months. Extracted PBMC RNA gave rise to the TCR library. This same sample was also taken into another study, of T cells in Graves' hyperthyroidism and ophthalmopathy. Per that paper: Patients were excluded for uncontrolled infection, other autoimmune disease, pregnancy or lactation.

This receptor was obtained from a woman aged 45-65 years with Graves disease. The chain is built from TRBV7-2 and TRBJ1-3; possible D gene TRBD1, 6 bases. The sample consisted of peripheral blood mononuclear cells (PBMCs), taken at new diagnosis, from a patient treated with antithyroid drugs. The CDR3: CASSLDWGARGNTIYF. CDR3 sequence (DNA): TGTGCCAGCAGCTTAGATTGGGGGGCGCGCGGAAACACCATATATTTT.